One and the same sample provided the 17 T cell receptor beta chains below, sequenced in a study of shared clonotypes between healthy human individuals. Repertoires were generated with immunoSEQ multiplex PCR, while TCRdb's copy carries only in-frame clones and drops some. Counted here are roughly 650,000 clones, roughly 96% occurring once; the ten biggest clones make up roughly 0.12%. Terminally differentiated effector memory CD45RA+ cells were excluded by CCR7 positive selection of CD45RO-negative cells. Sequencing used naive CD8+ T cells sorted from blood. These receptors came from a woman in her 30s in good health.

This chain joins TRBV9 and TRBJ1-1; TRBD1 matches 12 bases. V lost 2 bases and J lost 1; bases outside the gene matches: 3. Per the germline V gene, CDR1 is SGDLS and CDR2 is YYNGEE. The CDR3 consists of 16 residues. The DNA for the CDR3 is TGTGCCAGCAGCGTTGGGACAGGGGGCTGGAACACTGAAGCTTTCTTT. It encodes CASSVGTGGWNTEAFF. Complete variable domain (other parts from reference TRBV9 and TRBJ1-1): DSGVTQTPKHLITATGQRVTLRCSPRSGDLSVYWYQQSLDQGLQFLIQYYNGEERAKGNILERFSAQQFPDLHSELNLSSLELGDSALYFCASSVGTGGWNTEAFFGQGTRLTVV.

This clone was detected once. The chain is built from TRBV19 and TRBJ2-7; D possibly matches TRBD1 or TRBD2 (5 bases each). The germline gives CDR1 LNHDA, CDR2 SQIVND (reference sequence). CDR3 length equals 12 residues. The V end lost 4 bases, the J end lost 5 bases, and 9 bases lay between the germline ends. The CDR3 sequence: CASSRGIDEQYF. The CDR3 nucleotides read TGTGCCAGTAGTAGGGGGATCGACGAGCAGTACTTC.

The rearrangement joins TRBV28 to TRBJ1-2, with TRBD1 identical over 8 bases. CDR3 length: 13 residues. Losses at the gene ends were 5 bases for V and 5 bases for J; bases not matched to a gene: 4. Germline V gene sequence: CDR1 MDHEN, CDR2 SYDVKM. The DNA of the CDR3 is TGTGCCAGCAGTCCAGACAGGGGATATGGCTACACCTTC. It codes for CASSPDRGYGYTF.

This chain joins TRBV28 and TRBJ2-5, with a weak D call TRBD2 (6 bases). CDR1 and CDR2 from the germline V gene are MDHEN and SYDVKM. With 8 bases removed from V and 5 bases from J, the gap between germline ends came to 24 bases. The CDR3 contains 16 residues. CDR3 protein: CASGPEGVARGETQYF. Here the CDR3 DNA reads TGTGCCAGCGGCCCGGAGGGAGTGGCTAGAGGGGAGACCCAGTACTTC.

The V and J genes are TRBV30 and TRBJ2-5, with D perhaps given as TRBD1 or TRBD2 (5 bases each). This CDR3 has 16 amino acids. Deletions cut 0 bases from V and 2 bases from J, with 16 bases between. CDR1 is GTSNPN and CDR2 is SVGIG in the germline V gene (reference sequence). The CDR3 DNA is TGTGCCTGGAGTGTACAAGGCTGGGGGTTACAAGAGACCCAGTACTTC. It codes for CAWSVQGWGLQETQYF. Variable domain in full (rest from reference TRBV30 and TRBJ2-5): SQTIHQWPATLVQPVGSPLSLECTVEGTSNPNLYWYRQAAGRGLQLLFYSVGIGQISSEVPQNLSASRPQDRQFILSSKKLLLSDSGFYLCAWSVQGWGLQETQYFGPGTRLLVL.

The chain joins TRBV7-9 to TRBJ2-1; D unclear. V was pared by 9 bases and J by 0 bases, with 12 bases between. CDR1 and CDR2 (germline): SEHNR, FQNEAQ (reference sequence). CDR3 length: 14 residues. CDR3 residues: CASRTPSSYNEQFF. The CDR3 region has the DNA TGTGCCAGTAGGACCCCGAGCTCCTACAATGAGCAGTTCTTC. The entire variable domain, with the rest obtained from reference TRBV7-9 and TRBJ2-1, is as follows: DTGVSQNPRHKITKRGQNVTFRCDPISEHNRLYWYRQTLGQGPEFLTYFQNEAQLEKSRLLSDRFSAERPKGSFSTLEIQRTEQGDSAMYLCASRTPSSYNEQFFGPGTRLTVL.

The V call is TRBV19, the J call TRBJ1-5, with 7 nucleotides matching TRBD1. The CDR3 extends over 16 amino acids. Looked up from germline, CDR1 is LNHDA and CDR2 is SQIVND (reference sequence). Trimming removed 3 bases from V and 1 base from J; junction bases left unmatched: 6. CDR3 bases: TGTGCCAGTAGTATGGTCGTGGGACAGAGCAATCAGCCCCAGCATTTT. It translates to CASSMVVGQSNQPQHF. Drawing the rest from reference TRBV19 and TRBJ1-5, the complete variable domain is DGGITQSPKYLFRKEGQNVTLSCEQNLNHDAMYWYRQDPGQGLRLIYYSQIVNDFQKGDIAEGYSVSREKKESFPLTVTSAQKNPTAFYLCASSMVVGQSNQPQHFGDGTRLSIL.

This sequence joins TRBV4-1 and TRBJ2-5; TRBD2 agrees at 9 bases. The germline V gene has CDR1 MGHRA and CDR2 YSYEKL. V dropped 3 bases and J dropped 0; count of bases not matched to a gene: 5. This CDR3 contains 16 residues. The DNA for the CDR3 is TGCGCCAGCAGCCATCACCCTAGCGGGAACCAAGAGACCCAGTACTTC. Translated, it gives CASSHHPSGNQETQYF.

The chain couples TRBV10-3 to TRBJ2-3; 7 bases are a match to TRBD1. The length of the CDR3 is 14 residues. Germline trimming cut 10 bases from V and 4 bases from J; bases unmatched to any gene: 11. Germline assignment: CDR1 ENHRY and CDR2 SYGVKD. CDR3 residues: CATEGGLPPDTQYF. The CDR3 DNA is TGTGCCACCGAAGGGGGCCTCCCCCCAGATACGCAGTATTTT.

The chain uses TRBV7-9 and TRBJ2-5; possibly TRBD1 for D (6 bases). The CDR3 covers 14 residues. Germline V gene sequence: CDR1 SEHNR, CDR2 FQNEAQ (reference sequence). Trimming left V 7 bases short and J 4 bases short, with 16 bases between. The CDR3, as DNA: TGTGCCAGCAACCACAGGGCATCGGTAGAGACCCAGTACTTC. It specifies CASNHRASVETQYF.

The CDR3 region is CASSVGVSTDTQYF. DNA for the CDR3: TGTGCCAGCAGCGTAGGGGTCAGCACAGATACGCAGTATTTT. The rearrangement joins TRBV9 to TRBJ2-3, with D unclear. The CDR3 has 14 amino acids. Per the germline V gene, CDR1 is SGDLS and CDR2 is YYNGEE. V was clipped by 0 bases and J by 0 bases, with 5 bases between them.

V is TRBV4-1 and J is TRBJ2-7; 7 bases align to TRBD2. This CDR3 is built from 15 residues. V lost 4 bases to trimming and J lost 4 bases; unmatched junction nucleotides: 10. The germline gives CDR1 MGHRA, CDR2 YSYEKL. The CDR3 DNA sequence: TGCGCCAGCAGCCTAGGGACTACCCCTGGATACGAGCAGTACTTC. Translated, it gives CASSLGTTPGYEQYF.

The CDR3: CASRLGGAPVNEQYF. CDR3 coding DNA: TGTGCCAGCAGACTCGGCGGTGCTCCCGTGAACGAGCAGTACTTC. The chain links TRBV27 to TRBJ2-5; D is ambiguous. The J call may not be correct, given that the DNA end is closer to TRBJ2-7. The CDR3 length is 15 residues. Germline CDR1 and CDR2: MNHEY and SMNVEV (reference sequence).

The chain links TRBV28 to TRBJ1-2, with a tentative D call TRBD1 (5 bases). There are 17 residues in the CDR3. V was trimmed by 5 bases and J by 0 bases, leaving 19 bases between them. The V gene's germline CDR1 is MDHEN and CDR2 SYDVKM. In DNA, the CDR3 is TGTGCCAGCAGTCCTCTTGACAGTGAGTCGGCTAACTATGGCTACACCTTC. Protein product: CASSPLDSESANYGYTF.

The J gene is TRBJ2-5, the V gene TRBV7-8; the D is unclear. The J call may be incorrect, as the DNA end agrees better with TRBJ2-7. Germline V CDR1 and CDR2: SGHVS, FQNEAQ. CDR3 length: 13 amino acids. The CDR3 DNA follows: TGTGCCAGCAGCTTAGCAGCCCCGGTCGAGCAGTACTTC. Protein sequence: CASSLAAPVEQYF.

A single count supports this clone. The chain is built from TRBV14 and TRBJ2-1; 8 positions agree with TRBD1. The V and J ends lost 3 bases and 5 bases, in that order; junction bases with no gene match: 3. This CDR3 is 14 amino acids long. Germline V gene lookup returns CDR1 SGHDN and CDR2 FVKESK. As DNA, the CDR3 is TGTGCCAGCAGCCAGGGACAGGTGGACAATGAGCAGTTCTTC. Translation: CASSQGQVDNEQFF.

This sequence joins TRBV19 and TRBJ1-1; maybe TRBD1 (6 bases). V lost 5 bases, J lost 4 bases, and 17 bases lay in between. The CDR3 runs to 15 residues. Germline V gives CDR1 LNHDA, CDR2 SQIVND (reference sequence). CDR3 region: CASSPEGGAGTEAFF. CDR3 nucleotides: TGTGCCAGTAGTCCAGAGGGGGGAGCGGGCACTGAAGCTTTCTTT.